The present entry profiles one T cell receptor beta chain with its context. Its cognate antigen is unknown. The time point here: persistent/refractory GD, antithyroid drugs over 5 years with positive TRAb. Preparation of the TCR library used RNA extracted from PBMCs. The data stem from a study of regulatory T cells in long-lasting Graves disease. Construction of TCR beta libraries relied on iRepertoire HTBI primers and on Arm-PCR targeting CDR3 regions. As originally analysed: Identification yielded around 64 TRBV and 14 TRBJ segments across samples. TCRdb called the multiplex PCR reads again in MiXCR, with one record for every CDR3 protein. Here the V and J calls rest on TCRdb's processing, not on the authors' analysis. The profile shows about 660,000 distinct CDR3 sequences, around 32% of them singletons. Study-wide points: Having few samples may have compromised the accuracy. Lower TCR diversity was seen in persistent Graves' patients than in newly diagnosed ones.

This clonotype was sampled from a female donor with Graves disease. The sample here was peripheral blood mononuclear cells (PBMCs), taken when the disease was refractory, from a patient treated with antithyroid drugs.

CDR3 loop: CASSWTGDGKLFF. CDR3 nucleotide sequence: TGTGCCAGCAGCTGGACAGGGGACGGAAAACTGTTTTTT. V gene TRBV7-9 combines with J gene TRBJ1-4; 9 positions agree with TRBD1. Per germline, CDR1 SEHNR and CDR2 FQNEAQ (reference sequence). The CDR3 loop spans 13 amino acids. The trim removed 4 bases at V and 10 bases at J, leaving 4 bases unmatched. Full variable domain (rest looked up from reference TRBV7-9 and TRBJ1-4): DTGVSQNPRHKITKRGQNVTFRCDPISEHNRLYWYRQTLGQGPEFLTYFQNEAQLEKSRLLSDRFSAERPKGSFSTLEIQRTEQGDSAMYLCASSWTGDGKLFFGSGTQLSVL.